This TCR beta chain was found in a study of Ad26.COV2.S vaccination and SARS-CoV-2 variants. Across the whole study: Each vaccinee took Ad26.COV2.S intramuscularly, once or twice 56 days apart.

The assay was immunoSEQ multiplex PCR, and TCRdb's table has in-frame clones only and misses some. The sample has 400,000 to 450,000 clones; approximately 90% are singletons. Study outcomes and limitations: Post-vaccination breadth of spike-specific CD8+ and CD4+ T cell responses was reportedly substantial.

On this clone: What it binds is not known.

Indicated treatment: roughly 18 received Ad26.COV2.S at low or high dose, single or two shots; 5 received placebo; per-sample allocation not given. Sampling took place 63 days after the first vaccine or placebo injection. Sequences were derived from peripheral blood, sampled in a trial of Ad26.COV2.S vaccine versus placebo. The TCR sequence derives from a person between 18 and 59 years old who received the Ad26.COV2.S COVID-19 vaccine or a placebo.

The DNA for the CDR3 is TGTGCCAGCAGTGGGCAGCTAGCGGAGCTGAACACCGGGGAGCTGTTTTTT. Amino acid sequence: CASSGQLAELNTGELFF. The rearrangement links TRBV6-1 to TRBJ2-2, with 7 positions matching TRBD2. CDR1 and CDR2 from the germline V gene are MNHNS and SASEGT. Trimming took 4 bases from V and 1 from J; bases not matched to a gene: 9. This CDR3 has 17 amino acids.